This T cell receptor beta chain stems from a study of T cell repertoires in cytomegalovirus infection. Study observations and caveats: What dominated the ex vivo response were HLA-C-restricted CMV-specific TCR beta clonotypes. Using cumulative public TCR beta family frequency, the authors identified those who carried CMV together with the relevant HLA.

CDR1 and CDR2 from the germline V gene are SGHVS and FNYEAQ. The CDR3 is made up of 18 amino acids. The trim removed 3 bases at V and 5 bases at J, leaving 16 bases unmatched. In this sample, this clonotype turned up many times. Its antigen is currently unknown. One entry per CDR3 protein results from TCRdb running MiXCR on the reads. The data contain under 300,000 distinct CDR3 sequences, 20% to 25% of them seen just once; the ten biggest clones take up roughly a fifth. This specimen consisted of cultured PBMCs, obtained from culture after CMV antigen stimulation. The sequence derives from a human donor in good health (CMV status not recorded). Some clones in this sample may be carry-over from other donors' samples. This chain joins TRBV7-6 and TRBJ2-1, with 7 nucleotides matching TRBD1. The CDR3 sequence: CASSFPTGSHPNDNEQFF. Written as DNA, the CDR3 is TGTGCCAGCAGCTTTCCGACAGGGTCTCACCCGAATGACAATGAGCAGTTCTTC.